This T cell receptor beta chain was captured by sequencing in a study of vaccination effects on CD4 cells after COVID-19. The CDR3 contains 14 residues. V was cut by 2 bases and J by 0 bases, with 6 bases left in between. Germline V lookup: CDR1 MNHEY, CDR2 SVGAGI. Points on this clone: Its specificity is not known.

Antigen-specific CD4+ T cells expanded by the ViraFEST assay with viral peptide pools were then sequenced. The culture ran for about 10 days, and then CD4+ T cells were isolated. Nobody among the vaccine recipients had prior SARS-CoV-2 infection (nucleocapsid antibodies were negative). It was with around 10 IU/ml IL-2 and about 10 ug/ml peptides that 2 million to 2.5 million PBMC per well were cultured. Half-medium exchanges with IL-2 medium took place on days 3 and 7. Measured with immunoSEQ multiplex PCR; TCRdb has only the in-frame clones, and not every one. Of around 19,000 clones listed, 65% to 85% were seen once; the top ten hold 9.1%. Study results and caveats: At late timepoints after vaccination, vaccine- and infection-induced clones shrank markedly.

Sequencing was performed on CD4+ T cells from PBMCs cultured with HCoV-NL63 spike peptides, taken before COVID-19 vaccination. The sequence was collected from a human donor who received a COVID-19 vaccine. The chain couples TRBV6-5 to TRBJ2-3; D is undetermined. CDR3 DNA: TGTGCCAGCAGTTACCACAGCAGCACAGATACGCAGTATTTT. Its translation: CASSYHSSTDTQYF.